The text below deals with one TCR beta chain. Its antigen is unknown. Per the germline V gene, CDR1 is LNHNV and CDR2 is YYDKDF (reference sequence). The CDR3 is 15 amino acids. Trimming took 4 bases from V and 4 from J; bases not matched to a gene: 7. These data originate in a study of shared clonotypes between healthy human individuals. Study-level points and caveats: The study generally estimated greater richness for naive than memory subsets. Four donors had 4% to 5% of their naive CD4 clonotypes in common.

Per the authors' pipeline: In the immunoSEQ data, sequences were junction-only and lacked quality scores, so filtering differed. TCRdb's table, derived via immunoSEQ multiplex PCR, lists solely in-frame clones and lacks some. The DNA was the basis for D and trimming; V, J and clone size are from that table. The sample holds about 2.4 million clones; approximately 93% are singletons and the top ten take 0.36%. The sequence came from a man younger than 30 in good health. Some clones in this sample may be carry-over from other donors' samples. The sequencing input was naive CD4+ T cells from PBMCs. The subset was: CD45RA+ positively selected. The chain joins TRBV15 to TRBJ1-3; 7 bases agree with TRBD1. CDR3 amino acids: CATSNHRDRGNTIYF. The CDR3 DNA reads as TGTGCCACCAGCAACCACCGGGACAGAGGAAACACCATATATTTT.